This T cell receptor beta chain was sequenced in a study of cytotoxic CD8 clonotypes in ibrutinib-treated CLL. Study summary: IGHV unmutated under 18; relapsed/refractory around twelve; treatment-naive about 14.

Trimming took 5 bases from V and 6 from J, leaving 13 bases between them. Looked up from germline, CDR1 is MGHRA and CDR2 is YSYEKL. The CDR3 loop spans 13 amino acids. Data came from immunoSEQ multiplex PCR; TCRdb stores just in-frame clones and leaves some out. The data show 150,000 to 250,000 clones, about 72% seen once. This clone is a singleton in its sample. Its antigen is unknown. Study observations and caveats: Public clonotypes, an uncommon group, contracted or remained stable on treatment.

The sequencing here drew on PBMCs, taken after 24 months of ibrutinib treatment. The chain is built from TRBV4-1 and TRBJ1-2; TRBD1 might be the D (6 bases). The receptor was isolated from a human donor with chronic lymphocytic leukemia. The CDR3 protein is CASSWTVGNGYTF. The DNA of the CDR3 is TGCGCCAGCAGCTGGACAGTCGGAAATGGCTACACCTTC.